The sequence of this T cell receptor beta chain was determined in a study of control samples from healthy donors and cancer patients. The protocol was immunoSEQ multiplex PCR, while the TCRdb copy is restricted to in-frame clones and leaves out a portion. The sample records 100,000 to 150,000 clones, roughly 92% being singletons. This clonotype originated in a man between 18 and 29 years old in good health. Sequencing input: blood.

CDR3 nucleotides: TGTGCCTGGAACCCTCCACTCAACACTGAAGCTTTCTTT. Translation: CAWNPPLNTEAFF. The chain has TRBV30 and TRBJ1-1; the D is unclear. The germline V gene encodes CDR1 GTSNPN and CDR2 SVGIG (reference sequence). The CDR3 spans 13 residues. The ends were cut back, 4 bases at V and 2 bases at J, with 11 bases in the middle.